This section outlines one T cell receptor beta chain sequence together with its context. Original processing notes: Estimation of nucleated cell counts relied on the amplification of reference gene primers. Generated by immunoSEQ multiplex PCR, the TCRdb table keeps only in-frame clones and is missing some. V, J and clone size are taken as reported in that table, and D and trimming were inferred from the DNA itself. The sample records fewer than 250,000 clones, approximately 80% being singletons. V lost 4 bases, J lost 4 bases, and 12 bases stayed unmatched. This CDR3 has 17 residues. CDR1 is SGHAT, CDR2 FQNNGV, per germline. This sample is drawn from a study of blood T cell repertoires in COVID-19. Study details: From T cells, B-cell-depleted T cells, or PBMCs came the material, which was cDNA or gDNA.

The sequenced material came from peripheral blood. This TCR was sampled from a woman in her sixties or seventies with active or convalescent COVID-19. This chain links TRBV11-2 with TRBJ2-1, with 8 bases identical to TRBD2. The CDR3 sequence: CASSSLAGSPSYNEQFF. The CDR3 DNA reads TGTGCCAGCAGCTCCTTAGCGGGATCCCCCTCTTACAATGAGCAGTTCTTC.